A single sample gave rise to the 32 T cell receptor beta chains below, sequenced in a study of T cells in Graves' hyperthyroidism and ophthalmopathy. Amplification yielded TCR beta CDR3 regions, with RNA transcripts as the source. First-round RT-PCR with HTBI primers amplified the TCR CDR3 region. TCRdb re-called the multiplex PCR reads with MiXCR, one entry per CDR3 protein. Here the sample spans about 360,000 distinct CDR3 sequences, about 13% being singletons. The sample consisted of blood. Receptors were obtained from a woman under 30 with Graves' hyperthyroidism.

The rearrangement links TRBV19 to TRBJ2-7; perhaps TRBD1 as D (6 bases). The CDR3 spans 16 residues. Trimming took off 5 bases at V and 6 bases at J, with 23 bases between the two ends. Germline V gives CDR1 LNHDA, CDR2 SQIVND (reference sequence). The CDR3: CASSQKSVRPRGEQYF. CDR3 sequence (DNA): TGTGCCAGTAGTCAAAAGAGTGTGAGGCCCAGGGGCGAGCAGTACTTC.

Ten or more counts support this clonotype. V and J are TRBV20-1 and TRBJ2-3; TRBD1 or TRBD2 may be the D gene (5 bases each). CDR1 is DFQATT, CDR2 SNEGSKA, per germline (reference sequence). Trimming removed 7 bases from V and 2 bases from J, with 10 bases in between. There are 12 residues in the CDR3. The CDR3 loop reads CSGEGNTDTQYF. The CDR3 DNA follows: TGCAGTGGTGAGGGGAACACAGATACGCAGTATTTT.

This clonotype was observed at least ten times. CDR3 coding DNA: TGCGCCAGTGGGACAGGATTTCACGACGAGCAGTACTTC. It translates to CASGTGFHDEQYF. V usage is TRBV5-1 and J usage is TRBJ2-7; 8 bases map to TRBD1. CDR1 and CDR2 (germline): SGHRS, YFSETQ. J gave up 5 bases and V 8 bases, and 9 bases lay outside the gene matches. This CDR3 is 13 amino acids long.

The J gene is TRBJ2-3, the V gene TRBV12-3 or TRBV12-4, with TRBD1 matching over 7 bases. This CDR3 has 14 amino acids. J lost 5 bases, V lost 5 bases, and 7 bases had no gene match. Here the CDR3 reads CASSPTTGLDTQYF. CDR3 nucleotides: TGTGCCAGCAGTCCCACGACAGGGTTAGATACGCAGTATTTT.

Of note for this clonotype: A single base separates this from a much larger clone, so it may be a read error. CDR3 coding DNA: TGTGCCAGCTCCCTCGGGACAGCTCGTGGAGCTTTCTTT. The encoded protein is CASSLGTARGAFF. J is TRBJ1-1 and V is TRBV18, with 7 bases identical to TRBD1. The V gene's germline CDR1 is KGHSH and CDR2 LQKENI. The CDR3 is 13 amino acids. Trimming cost V 6 bases and J 10 bases; bases outside gene matches: 11.

This clonotype was seen at least ten times. The CDR3 DNA is TGTGCCAGCAGCTTAGTCTCAGGGGCCACCGGGGAGCTGTTTTTT. It is translated as CASSLVSGATGELFF. This sequence joins TRBV7-8 and TRBJ2-2; possibly TRBD1 for D (6 bases). Germline V gene data show CDR1 as SGHVS and CDR2 as FQNEAQ. V was shortened by 1 base and J by 4 bases, with 10 bases between the two germline ends. The CDR3 runs to 15 residues.

This clonotype was counted at least ten times. The chain employs TRBV7-2 and TRBJ2-5; D not resolved. Trimming stripped 5 bases from V and 2 bases from J, with 15 bases between. Germline lookup yields CDR1 SGHTA and CDR2 FQGNSA. The CDR3 has 15 amino acids. CDR3 amino acids: CASSPTRDPQETQYF. The CDR3 nucleotides are TGTGCCAGCAGCCCTACCAGAGACCCTCAAGAGACCCAGTACTTC.

V is TRBV6-6 and J is TRBJ2-7; D may be TRBD2 (6 bases). The CDR3 spans 17 residues. Germline CDR1 MNHNY, CDR2 SVGAGI (reference sequence). Trimming pared 0 bases from V and 3 bases from J, leaving 18 bases between. The CDR3: CASSYSPRVAERYEQYF. The CDR3 nucleotides are TGTGCCAGCAGTTACTCCCCCCGGGTAGCGGAACGCTACGAGCAGTACTTC.

This chain links TRBV24-1 with TRBJ2-1; 8 bases are shared with TRBD1. Trimming took 7 bases from V and 2 from J; bases not matched to a gene: 6. The CDR3 length is 15 residues. Per germline, CDR1 KGHDR and CDR2 SFDVKD. For the CDR3, the DNA is TGTGCCACCAGCCCCGGGACAGGCGCCTACAATGAGCAGTTCTTC. Translated: CATSPGTGAYNEQFF.

V gene TRBV2 combines with J gene TRBJ2-7; 10 nucleotides line up with TRBD2. The ends lost 0 bases at V and 4 bases at J; junction bases unmatched: 6. The CDR3 spans 16 residues. Germline CDR1 SNHLY, CDR2 FYNNEI. The CDR3 DNA follows: TGTGCCAGCAGTGAAGCGCTGGGGACTAGCGTTTACGAGCAGTACTTC. It encodes CASSEALGTSVYEQYF.

This clonotype was seen ten or more times. The rearrangement uses TRBV7-2 and TRBJ2-7; 8 nucleotides match TRBD1. V trimming: 5 bases; J trimming: 0 bases; junction bases outside the gene matches: 6. The length of the CDR3 is 15 residues. Germline CDR1 SGHTA, CDR2 FQGNSA. This chain's CDR3 is CASSPPGTGSYEQYF. CDR3 coding DNA: TGTGCCAGCAGCCCCCCCGGGACAGGCTCCTACGAGCAGTACTTC.

This clonotype was counted between two and nine times. The chain joins TRBV7-9 to TRBJ2-5; D unresolved. CDR1 is SEHNR and CDR2 is FQNEAQ in the germline V gene (reference sequence). The CDR3 runs 16 residues. V gave up 5 bases and J gave up 5 bases, with 21 bases separating them. The CDR3 is CASSPLFTVGKETQYF. DNA for the CDR3: TGTGCCAGCAGCCCGCTTTTCACTGTAGGGAAGGAGACCCAGTACTTC.

This clonotype appeared many times. The V call is TRBV27, the J call TRBJ2-2, with D uncertain. The V end lost 3 bases, the J end lost 6 bases, and 5 bases lay between the germline ends. CDR3 size: 12 residues. Germline V gene sequence: CDR1 MNHEY, CDR2 SMNVEV (reference sequence). DNA for the CDR3: TGTGCCAGCAGTTTTGTTTCCGGGGAGCTGTTTTTT. Translating it yields CASSFVSGELFF.

Many counts were recorded for this clonotype. The V gene is TRBV29-1, the J gene TRBJ1-1; D gene unclear. The germline V gene has CDR1 SQVTM and CDR2 ANQGSEA. With 3 bases removed from V and 0 bases from J, the gap between germline ends came to 17 bases. This CDR3 has 16 amino acids. CDR3 in DNA: TGCAGCGTTGAGCTGACCTTGACGGGTCTGAACACTGAAGCTTTCTTT. It codes for CSVELTLTGLNTEAFF.

The sample holds many counts of this clonotype. The gene calls are TRBV6-1 and TRBJ1-1; a possible D gene is TRBD1 (6 bases). V gave up 5 bases and J gave up 0 bases, with 13 bases separating them. Germline values: CDR1 MNHNS, CDR2 SASEGT. This CDR3 has 15 residues. In nucleotides, the CDR3 is TGTGCCAGCAGTCAACCAGGGGATTTGAACACTGAAGCTTTCTTT. It codes for CASSQPGDLNTEAFF.

There are a few counts of this clonotype. The CDR3 here is CSASPTDGGGEKLFF. CDR3 sequence (DNA): TGCAGTGCTAGTCCCACGGACGGGGGAGGTGAAAAACTGTTTTTT. This chain uses TRBV20-1 with TRBJ1-4; D is possibly TRBD1 (5 bases). The CDR3 extends over 15 amino acids. Per germline, CDR1 DFQATT and CDR2 SNEGSKA (reference sequence). The V and J ends lost 3 bases and 7 bases respectively, with 18 bases between them.

This clonotype occurred many times. CDR3 coding DNA: TGCAGTGCTGGGGGGGGCAGGGGGAAGGCGAACTATGGCTACACCTTC. It yields the protein CSAGGGRGKANYGYTF. The chain couples TRBV20-1 to TRBJ1-2, with 7 positions matching TRBD1. The CDR3 has 16 amino acids. CDR1 is DFQATT and CDR2 is SNEGSKA in the germline V gene (reference sequence). Losses at the gene ends were 5 bases for V and 2 bases for J; bases not matched to a gene: 14.

The V and J genes are TRBV18 and TRBJ2-1; 10 nucleotides line up with TRBD1. CDR3 length: 17 amino acids. Germline loops: CDR1 KGHSH, CDR2 LQKENI. The V gene end was trimmed by 4 bases and the J gene end by 6 bases; junction bases not matched to a gene: 12. CDR3 loop: CASSLELSGTGANEQFF. The CDR3, as DNA: TGTGCCAGCTCACTAGAATTGTCCGGGACAGGGGCCAATGAGCAGTTCTTC.

About this clonotype itself: A read error may be the cause here, since a much bigger clone is one base away. This CDR3 is CASRTISVETQHF. Here the CDR3 DNA reads TGTGCCAGCAGGACTATTTCAGTCGAGACCCAGCACTTC. The chain combines TRBV28 with TRBJ2-5; tentative D call: TRBD2 (5 bases). Germline loops: CDR1 MDHEN, CDR2 SYDVKM. The length of the CDR3 is 13 residues.

This clonotype was detected ten times or more. V usage is TRBV10-3 and J usage is TRBJ1-1; TRBD1 aligns across 8 bases. V dropped 0 bases and J dropped 3; count of bases not matched to a gene: 12. Germline lookup yields CDR1 ENHRY and CDR2 SYGVKD. The CDR3 has 18 amino acids. CDR3 in DNA: TGTGCCATCAGTGAGTCGTCGGCAGGGGGCTTTGCCGACACTGAAGCTTTCTTT. This sequence encodes CAISESSAGGFADTEAFF.

CDR3 sequence: CSVVWGYDEQYF. The CDR3 DNA sequence: TGCAGTGTGGTTTGGGGGTACGACGAGCAGTACTTC. The chain carries TRBV20-1 and TRBJ2-7; D possibly matches TRBD1 or TRBD2 (5 bases each). V was cut by 7 bases and J by 5 bases, with 15 bases left in between. Germline-derived CDR1 and CDR2 are DFQATT and SNEGSKA (reference sequence). The CDR3 covers 12 residues.

This clonotype was picked up a small number of times. V and J are TRBV7-2 and TRBJ2-5; no clear D. CDR3 length: 15 amino acids. Trimming took off 2 bases at V and 2 bases at J, with 12 bases between the two ends. Germline V gene data show CDR1 as SGHTA and CDR2 as FQGNSA. The CDR3 coding sequence is TGTGCCAGCAGCTTATTATCGTCACAGCAAGAGACCCAGTACTTC. Translating it yields CASSLLSSQQETQYF.

This clonotype has at least ten counts. The chain is built from TRBV3-1 and TRBJ2-2, with unresolved D. The CDR3 is 19 residues long. Per germline, CDR1 LGHDT and CDR2 YNNKEL (reference sequence). V was pared by 0 bases and J by 0 bases, with 17 bases between. The CDR3: CASSQDRGSGGTNTGELFF. The CDR3 DNA sequence: TGTGCCAGCAGCCAAGATCGTGGATCGGGCGGCACGAACACCGGGGAGCTGTTTTTT.

This clonotype came up many times. The rearrangement uses TRBV28 and TRBJ1-1, with 9 bases lining up with TRBD1. J was trimmed by 4 bases and V by 3 bases; bases with no gene match: 3. CDR1 MDHEN and CDR2 SYDVKM come from the germline V gene. This CDR3 spans 14 amino acids. The CDR3 loop reads CASSLMGQGTEAFF. The DNA for the CDR3 is TGTGCCAGCAGTTTGATGGGACAGGGCACTGAAGCTTTCTTT.

Many counts were recorded for this clonotype. The rearrangement uses TRBV28 and TRBJ2-1; possible D gene TRBD1, 5 bases. CDR1 is MDHEN and CDR2 is SYDVKM in the germline V gene. This CDR3 has 15 residues. Trimming cost V 4 bases and J 5 bases, with 15 bases left between them. Written as DNA, the CDR3 is TGTGCCAGCAGTTGGCAACGCCGACAGAACAATGAGCAGTTCTTC. It codes for CASSWQRRQNNEQFF. The complete variable domain, with remaining parts taken from reference TRBV28 and TRBJ2-1, reads DVKVTQSSRYLVKRTGEKVFLECVQDMDHENMFWYRQDPGLGLRLIYFSYDVKMKEKGDIPEGYSVSREKKERFSLILESASTNQTSMYLCASSWQRRQNNEQFFGPGTRLTVL.

This clonotype turned up a few times. This chain uses TRBV11-2 with TRBJ1-2, with TRBD1 identical over 7 bases. V was clipped by 6 bases and J by 4 bases; unmatched bases: 11. This CDR3 has 15 residues. CDR1 SGHAT and CDR2 FQNNGV come from the germline V gene. The CDR3 region is CASRPIQGRVYGYTF. The CDR3 DNA sequence: TGTGCCAGCAGGCCTATACAGGGGAGGGTCTATGGCTACACCTTC. Based on the CDR3 plus reference TRBV11-2 and TRBJ1-2, the full variable domain is EAGVAQSPRYKIIEKRQSVAFWCNPISGHATLYWYQQILGQGPKLLIQFQNNGVVDDSQLPKDRFSAERLKGVDSTLKIQPAKLEDSAVYLCASRPIQGRVYGYTFGSGTRLTVV.

This clonotype was counted ten times or more. The chain is built from TRBV6-1 and TRBJ2-3, with 7 bases identical to TRBD1. Unmatched junction bases numbered 2, after V lost 5 bases and J lost 0 bases. The V gene's germline CDR1 is MNHNS and CDR2 SASEGT. The CDR3 loop spans 14 amino acids. CDR3 region: CASSRTGSTDTQYF. DNA of the CDR3: TGTGCCAGCAGTCGGACAGGTAGCACAGATACGCAGTATTTT.

This clonotype was seen at least ten times. This chain uses TRBV29-1 with TRBJ2-3; either TRBD1 or TRBD2 may supply D (6 bases each). Germline V gives CDR1 SQVTM, CDR2 ANQGSEA. The V gene lost 7 bases and the J gene lost 5 bases, with 22 bases spanning the gap. The CDR3 has 15 residues. CDR3 DNA: TGCAGCGCCGACCTTAGCGGAGGGGGAGGAGATACGCAGTATTTT. Translating gives CSADLSGGGGDTQYF.

This clonotype was detected ten times or more. The J gene is TRBJ2-3, the V gene TRBV4-3, with D maybe TRBD2 (6 bases). V was cut by 3 bases and J by 6 bases, with 13 bases left in between. The CDR3 sequence is 14 residues long. Germline V gene sequence: CDR1 LGHNA, CDR2 YSLEER. CDR3 in DNA: TGCGCCAGCAGCCACGGCGGTCGGGGGGATACGCAGTATTTT. Residues: CASSHGGRGDTQYF.

This clonotype was found many times. The chain has TRBV7-8 and TRBJ1-1, with D uncertain. The germline CDR1 and CDR2 sequences are SGHVS and FQNEAQ. V shed 3 bases and J shed 3 bases, with 5 bases lying between them. The CDR3 runs 12 residues. CDR3 sequence reads: CASSLPDTEAFF. CDR3 nucleotide sequence: TGTGCCAGCAGCTTGCCCGACACTGAAGCTTTCTTT.

The chain recombines TRBV19 with TRBJ2-1, with D possibly being TRBD2 (5 bases). CDR3 length equals 10 residues. Trimming cost V 8 bases and J 13 bases, with 12 bases left between them. Germline V gene lookup returns CDR1 LNHDA and CDR2 SQIVND (reference sequence). The CDR3 bases are TGTGCCAGTGGTAGCGAGGAACAGTTCTTC. It is translated as CASGSEEQFF.

This clonotype was detected ten times or more. This rearrangement joins TRBV11-3 to TRBJ2-7; TRBD1 matches 7 bases. Losses at the gene ends were 0 bases for V and 9 bases for J; bases not matched to a gene: 8. CDR1 and CDR2 from the germline V gene are SGHNT and YENEEA. The CDR3 is made up of 14 amino acids. CDR3 nucleotides: TGTGCCAGCAGCTTAGATCCGGCAGGGGGTCGGCAGTACTTC. It codes for CASSLDPAGGRQYF.